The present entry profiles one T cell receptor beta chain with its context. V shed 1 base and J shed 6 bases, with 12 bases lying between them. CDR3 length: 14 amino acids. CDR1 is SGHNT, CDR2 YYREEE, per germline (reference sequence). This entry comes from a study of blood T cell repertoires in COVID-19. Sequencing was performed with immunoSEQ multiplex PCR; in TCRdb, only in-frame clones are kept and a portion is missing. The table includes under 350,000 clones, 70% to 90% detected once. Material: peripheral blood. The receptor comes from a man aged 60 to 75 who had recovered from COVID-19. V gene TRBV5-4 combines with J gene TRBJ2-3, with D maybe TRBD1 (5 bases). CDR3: CASSLIGASDTQYF. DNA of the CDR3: TGTGCCAGCAGCTTGATAGGGGCATCGGATACGCAGTATTTT. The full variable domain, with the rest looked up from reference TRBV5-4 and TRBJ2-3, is ETGVTQSPTHLIKTRGQQVTLRCSSQSGHNTVSWYQQALGQGPQFIFQYYREEENGRGNFPPRFSGLQFPNYSSELNVNALELDDSALYLCASSLIGASDTQYFGPGTRLTVL.